Listed here are 6 T cell receptor beta chains from one sample, sequenced in a study of T cell repertoires in cytomegalovirus infection. From the reads, TCRdb called clonotypes with MiXCR, one entry per CDR3 protein. The sample records nearly 650,000 distinct CDR3 sequences, approximately 24% being singletons. Material: CD8+ T cells from PBMCs. The source is a human donor in good health (CMV status not recorded). Some clones in this sample may be carry-over from other donors' samples.

The genes are TRBV11-2 and TRBJ2-1; D unclear. Trimming stripped 5 bases from V and 4 bases from J, with 21 bases between. Per the germline V gene, CDR1 is SGHAT and CDR2 is FQNNGV. CDR3 length equals 17 residues. The CDR3 loop is CASSLWQLGILYNEQFF. In DNA, the CDR3 is TGTGCCAGCAGCCTGTGGCAGCTAGGGATTTTATACAATGAGCAGTTCTTC.

This clonotype was counted many times. V gene TRBV7-2 combines with J gene TRBJ1-2; D call uncertain. The CDR3 is made up of 17 amino acids. V shed 0 bases and J shed 4 bases, with 18 bases lying between them. Per the germline V gene, CDR1 is SGHTA and CDR2 is FQGNSA. In DNA, the CDR3 is TGTGCCAGCAGCTTAGCTCTAGGGCAGGTATCAATCTATGGCTACACCTTC. Encoded protein: CASSLALGQVSIYGYTF.

In its sample, this clonotype was seen many times. This rearrangement joins TRBV7-2 to TRBJ1-5; 7 nucleotides agree with TRBD1. CDR1 and CDR2 (germline): SGHTA, FQGNSA. CDR3 length: 18 amino acids. V lost 4 bases to trimming and J lost 4 bases; unmatched junction nucleotides: 16. CDR3 bases: TGTGCCAGCAGCTCTCTTCGCCAAGGACAGGTTCTTAATCAGCCCCAGCATTTT. It encodes CASSSLRQGQVLNQPQHF.

This clonotype appeared many times. The CDR3 protein is CASRDSDLSPGELFF. The CDR3, as DNA: TGTGCCAGCAGGGACAGTGATCTTTCCCCCGGGGAGCTGTTTTTT. The J gene is TRBJ2-2, the V gene TRBV12-3 or TRBV12-4; maybe TRBD1 (6 bases). V was cut by 6 bases and J by 6 bases, with 17 bases left in between. This CDR3 spans 15 amino acids.

This clonotype was seen ten or more times. The V and J genes are TRBV7-3 and TRBJ2-1; unclear D gene. Trimming cost V 1 base and J 8 bases, with 21 bases left between them. Per germline, CDR1 SGHTA and CDR2 FQGTGA. The length of the CDR3 is 17 residues. The CDR3 spells CASSLIPTLPIFDEQFF. In DNA form, the CDR3 reads TGTGCCAGCAGCTTAATTCCGACTCTTCCTATATTCGATGAGCAGTTCTTC.

This clonotype was observed a handful of times. This chain uses TRBV11-3 with TRBJ2-1, with 7 bases that match TRBD1. V lost 4 bases and J lost 9; bases outside the gene matches: 6. CDR3 length: 13 amino acids. Germline-derived CDR1 and CDR2 are SGHNT and YENEEA. CDR3 nucleotides: TGTGCCAGCAGCTCAACCAGGGGGACTGAGCAGTTCTTC. Its translation is CASSSTRGTEQFF.